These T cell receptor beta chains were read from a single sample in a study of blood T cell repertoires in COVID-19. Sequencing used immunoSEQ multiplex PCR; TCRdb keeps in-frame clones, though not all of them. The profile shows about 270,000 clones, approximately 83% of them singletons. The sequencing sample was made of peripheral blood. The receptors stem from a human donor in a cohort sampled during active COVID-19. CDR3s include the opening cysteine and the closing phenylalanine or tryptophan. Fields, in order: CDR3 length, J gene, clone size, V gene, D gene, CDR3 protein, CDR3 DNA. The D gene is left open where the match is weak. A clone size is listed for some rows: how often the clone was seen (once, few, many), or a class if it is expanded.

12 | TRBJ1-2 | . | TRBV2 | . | CASGGRGYGYTF | TGTGCCAGCGGGGGGCGGGGGTATGGCTACACCTTC
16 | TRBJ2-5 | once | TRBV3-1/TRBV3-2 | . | CASSQVFGIKVETQYF | TGTGCCAGCAGCCAAGTCTTCGGGATAAAAGTAGAGACCCAGTACTTC
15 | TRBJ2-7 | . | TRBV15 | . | CATSRDGAQIGGTDF | TGTGCCACCAGCAGAGATGGCGCCCAAATCGGGGGAACGGACTTC
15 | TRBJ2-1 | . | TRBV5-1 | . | CASSFKPTVDNEQFF | TGCGCCAGCAGCTTCAAACCGACAGTAGACAATGAGCAGTTCTTC
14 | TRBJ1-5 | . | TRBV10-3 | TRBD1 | CAISDFTGDQPQHF | TGTGCCATCAGCGATTTTACAGGGGATCAGCCCCAGCATTTT
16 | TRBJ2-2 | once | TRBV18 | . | CASLQRGAGVRGELFF | TGTGCCAGCTTACAAAGAGGAGCCGGCGTGCGCGGGGAGCTGTTTTTT
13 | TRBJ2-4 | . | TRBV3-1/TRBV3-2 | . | CASSRQGGDIQYF | TGTGCCAGTTCCCGACAGGGAGGAGACATTCAGTACTTC
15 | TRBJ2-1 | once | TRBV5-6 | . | CASSLPLDWSGEQFF | TGTGCCAGCAGCTTGCCCCTAGATTGGTCGGGTGAGCAGTTCTTC
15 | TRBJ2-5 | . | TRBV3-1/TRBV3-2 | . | CASSHTGQGQETQYF | TGTGCCAGCAGCCACACAGGTCAGGGGCAAGAGACCCAGTACTTC
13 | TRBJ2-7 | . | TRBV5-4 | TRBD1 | CASRRDRGGEQYF | TGTGCCAGCAGACGCGACAGGGGTGGCGAGCAGTACTTC
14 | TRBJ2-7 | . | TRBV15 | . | CATSRGFGADEQYF | TGTGCCACCAGCAGAGGATTTGGGGCTGACGAGCAGTACTTC
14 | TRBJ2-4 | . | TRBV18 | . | CASSPLGEKNIQYF | TGTGCCAGCTCACCCTTGGGAGAGAAAAACATTCAGTACTTC
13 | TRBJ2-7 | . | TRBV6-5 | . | CASRRGLFDEQYF | TGTGCCAGCAGAAGGGGGTTATTTGACGAGCAGTACTTC
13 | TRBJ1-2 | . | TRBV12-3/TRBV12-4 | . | CASSFGGGNGYTF | TGTGCCAGCAGTTTTGGGGGGGGGAACGGCTACACCTTC
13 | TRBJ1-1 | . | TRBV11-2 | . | CASSLVVNTEAFF | TGTGCCAGCAGCTTAGTAGTGAACACTGAAGCTTTCTTT
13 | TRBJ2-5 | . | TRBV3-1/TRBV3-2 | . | CASSGLAAQTQYF | TGTGCCAGCAGCGGTCTAGCAGCGCAGACCCAGTACTTC
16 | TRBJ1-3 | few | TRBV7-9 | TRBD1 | CASSPTGGYSGNTIYF | TGTGCCAGCAGCCCGACAGGGGGCTACTCTGGAAACACCATATATTTT
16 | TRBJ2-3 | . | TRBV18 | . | CASSPRGGVNTDTQYF | TGTGCCAGCTCACCCCGCGGCGGCGTTAACACAGATACGCAGTATTTT